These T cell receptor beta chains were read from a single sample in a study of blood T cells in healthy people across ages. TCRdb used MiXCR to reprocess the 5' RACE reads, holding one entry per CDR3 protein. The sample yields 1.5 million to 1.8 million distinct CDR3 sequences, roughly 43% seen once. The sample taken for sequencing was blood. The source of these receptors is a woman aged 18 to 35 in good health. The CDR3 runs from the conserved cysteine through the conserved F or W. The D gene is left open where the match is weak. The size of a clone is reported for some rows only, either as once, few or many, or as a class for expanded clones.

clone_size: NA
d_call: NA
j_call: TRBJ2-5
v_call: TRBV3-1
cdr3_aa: CASSQANGGLETQYF
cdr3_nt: TGTGCCAGCAGCCAAGCGAACGGGGGATTGGAGACCCAGTACTTC

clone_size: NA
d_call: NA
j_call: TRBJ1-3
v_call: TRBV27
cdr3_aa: CASSLSGGISGNTIYF
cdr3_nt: TGTGCCAGCAGTTTGTCCGGGGGCATATCTGGAAACACCATATATTTT

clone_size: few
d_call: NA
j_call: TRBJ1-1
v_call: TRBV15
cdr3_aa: CATSSKLAGNTEAFF
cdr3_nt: TGTGCCACCAGCTCTAAGCTGGCGGGGAACACTGAAGCTTTCTTT

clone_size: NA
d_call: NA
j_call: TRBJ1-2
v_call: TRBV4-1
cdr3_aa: CASSQVGLGDSTF
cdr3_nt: TGCGCCAGCAGCCAAGTGGGGTTGGGAGATTCCACCTTC

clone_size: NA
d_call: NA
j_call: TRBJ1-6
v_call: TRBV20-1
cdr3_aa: CSARFVASGSPLHF
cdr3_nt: TGCAGTGCTAGGTTTGTCGCGTCTGGTTCACCCCTCCACTTT

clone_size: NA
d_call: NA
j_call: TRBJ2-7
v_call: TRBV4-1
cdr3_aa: CASSQVEGSYEQYF
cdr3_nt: TGCGCCAGCAGCCAAGTCGAGGGGTCCTACGAGCAGTACTTC

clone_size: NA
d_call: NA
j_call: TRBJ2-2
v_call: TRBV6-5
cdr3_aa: CASDDPNTGELFF
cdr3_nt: TGTGCCAGCGACGATCCTAACACCGGGGAGCTGTTTTTT

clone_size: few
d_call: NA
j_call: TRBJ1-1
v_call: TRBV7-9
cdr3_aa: CASSPRERGRTEAFF
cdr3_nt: TGTGCCAGCAGCCCTAGGGAGCGGGGACGCACTGAAGCTTTCTTT

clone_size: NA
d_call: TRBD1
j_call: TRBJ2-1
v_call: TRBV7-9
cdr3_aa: CASSLPGTGNNEQFF
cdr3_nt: TGTGCCAGCAGCTTACCCGGGACAGGGAACAATGAGCAGTTCTTC

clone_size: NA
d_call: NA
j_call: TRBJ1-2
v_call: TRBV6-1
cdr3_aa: CASSEFVTGSYTF
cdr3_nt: TGTGCCAGCAGTGAATTCGTGACCGGCAGCTACACCTTC

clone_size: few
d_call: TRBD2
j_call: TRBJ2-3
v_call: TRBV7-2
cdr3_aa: CASRQTSGRMWDTQYF
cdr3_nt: TGTGCCAGCAGACAGACTAGCGGGAGGATGTGGGATACGCAGTATTTT

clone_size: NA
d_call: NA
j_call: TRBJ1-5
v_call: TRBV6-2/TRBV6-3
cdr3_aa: CASSYVRSSQPQHF
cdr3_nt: TGTGCCAGCAGTTACGTCCGTAGCAGTCAGCCCCAGCATTTT

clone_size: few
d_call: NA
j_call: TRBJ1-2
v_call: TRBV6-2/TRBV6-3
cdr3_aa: CASRSIDRTYGYTF
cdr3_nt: TGTGCCAGCAGGAGCATCGACAGAACCTATGGCTACACCTTC

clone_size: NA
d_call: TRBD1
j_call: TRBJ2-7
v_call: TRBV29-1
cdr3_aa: CSVEPDRGDEQYF
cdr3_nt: TGCAGCGTTGAACCAGACAGGGGCGATGAGCAGTACTTC

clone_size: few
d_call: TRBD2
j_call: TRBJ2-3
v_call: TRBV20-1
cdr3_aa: CSALVDPGTSGAFTSTDTQYF
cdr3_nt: TGCAGTGCCCTAGTGGACCCCGGGACTAGCGGGGCATTTACTAGCACAGATACGCAGTATTTT

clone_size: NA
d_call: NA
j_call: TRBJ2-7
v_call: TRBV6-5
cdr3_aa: CASSYSGTGASYEQYF
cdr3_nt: TGTGCCAGCAGTTACTCAGGGACGGGGGCCTCCTACGAGCAGTACTTC

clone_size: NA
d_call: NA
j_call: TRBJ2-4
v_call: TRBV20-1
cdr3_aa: CSDPRGSPAKNIQYF
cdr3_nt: TGCAGTGATCCCAGGGGCTCCCCGGCCAAAAACATTCAGTACTTC

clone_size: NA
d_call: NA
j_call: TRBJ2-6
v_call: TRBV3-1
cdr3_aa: CASSPTEGGANVLTF
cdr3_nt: TGTGCCAGCAGCCCTACCGAAGGGGGGGCCAACGTCCTGACTTTC

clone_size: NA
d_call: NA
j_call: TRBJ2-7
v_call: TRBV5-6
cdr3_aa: CASSLDGLREQYF
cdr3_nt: TGTGCCAGCAGCTTAGACGGACTCAGGGAGCAGTACTTC

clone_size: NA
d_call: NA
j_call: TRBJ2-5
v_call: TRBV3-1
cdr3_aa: CASSQDLGYSAGETQYF
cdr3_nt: TGTGCCAGCAGCCAAGATCTGGGGTATAGTGCGGGAGAGACCCAGTACTTC

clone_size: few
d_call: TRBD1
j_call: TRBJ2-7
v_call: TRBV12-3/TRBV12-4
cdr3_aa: CASSRRGQVYEQYF
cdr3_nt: TGTGCCAGCAGTCGCAGGGGACAGGTCTACGAGCAGTACTTC

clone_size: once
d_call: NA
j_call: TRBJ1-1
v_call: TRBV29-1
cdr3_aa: CSVVGQMDTEAFF
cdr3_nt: TGCAGCGTTGTTGGGCAAATGGACACTGAAGCTTTCTTT

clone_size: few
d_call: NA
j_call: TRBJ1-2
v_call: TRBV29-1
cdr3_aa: CSVVNRADYGYTF
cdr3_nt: TGCAGCGTTGTCAACAGGGCGGACTATGGCTACACCTTC

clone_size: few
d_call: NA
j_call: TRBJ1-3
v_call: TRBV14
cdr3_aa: CASSQDRAVPPGNTIYF
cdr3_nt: TGTGCCAGCAGCCAAGATAGAGCAGTTCCCCCTGGAAACACCATATATTTT

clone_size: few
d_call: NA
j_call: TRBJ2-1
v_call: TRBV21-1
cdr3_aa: CASSTTSGGQTYNEQFF
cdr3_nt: TGTGCCAGCAGCACAACTAGCGGGGGGCAAACGTACAATGAGCAGTTCTTC

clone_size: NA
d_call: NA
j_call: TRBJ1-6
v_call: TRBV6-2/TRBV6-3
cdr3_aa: CASSYSPSPLHF
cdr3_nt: TGTGCCAGCAGTTACTCTCCCTCACCCCTCCACTTT